The clone carrying this T cell receptor beta chain was picked up a small number of times. As yet, its antigen is unknown. Ophthalmopathy cases met thresholds of Clinical Activity Score at least 3, NOSPECS grade at least 4 and duration under 3 months. The data originate from a study of T cells in Graves' hyperthyroidism and ophthalmopathy. Study overall: Upon initial diagnosis and before any treatment, peripheral blood was collected.

Germline V gene sequence: CDR1 LGHDT, CDR2 YNNKEL (reference sequence). Trimming removed 3 bases at V and 1 base at J, with 9 bases between. The CDR3 contains 14 residues. Study results and limitations: For ophthalmopathy, model prediction preceded onset by a median approximately 6 months.

RNA transcripts provided the source from which TCR beta CDR3 regions were amplified. The HTBI primer set drove a first-round RT-PCR of the TCR CDR3. MiXCR was run by TCRdb on the multiplex PCR reads, yielding one entry per CDR3 protein. The sample lists some 360,000 distinct CDR3 sequences; 15% to 20% were seen once. The sequence was obtained from a woman between 40 and 50 years old with Graves' ophthalmopathy. The chain recombines TRBV3-1 with TRBJ1-1; the D is unclear. The material sequenced was blood. The CDR3 bases are TGTGCCAGCAGCCACAGGAGTGGGAACACTGAAGCTTTCTTT. This codes for CASSHRSGNTEAFF.